This T cell receptor (beta chain) was captured in a study of patients and donors after allogeneic stem cell transplantation. There are 13 residues in the CDR3. Trimming took off 4 bases at V and 3 bases at J, with 9 bases between the two ends. Looked up from germline, CDR1 is SGHAT and CDR2 is FQNNGV. TCRdb re-called the RT-PCR reads through MiXCR, storing one row per CDR3 protein. The table has some 880,000 distinct CDR3 sequences, roughly 17% seen once. This chain joins TRBV11-2 and TRBJ1-2; D might be TRBD1 (5 bases). The sequence was obtained from a human donor who was either an allogeneic HSCT recipient or a stem cell or donor lymphocyte infusion donor (not recorded which). It is not recorded whose cells these are; they may come from a transplant donor. The sequenced sample consisted of blood, either unsorted or a sorted T cell fraction (not recorded which). CDR3 residues: CASSYPGYYGYTF. The CDR3 region has the DNA TGTGCCAGCAGCTACCCAGGGTACTATGGCTACACCTTC.